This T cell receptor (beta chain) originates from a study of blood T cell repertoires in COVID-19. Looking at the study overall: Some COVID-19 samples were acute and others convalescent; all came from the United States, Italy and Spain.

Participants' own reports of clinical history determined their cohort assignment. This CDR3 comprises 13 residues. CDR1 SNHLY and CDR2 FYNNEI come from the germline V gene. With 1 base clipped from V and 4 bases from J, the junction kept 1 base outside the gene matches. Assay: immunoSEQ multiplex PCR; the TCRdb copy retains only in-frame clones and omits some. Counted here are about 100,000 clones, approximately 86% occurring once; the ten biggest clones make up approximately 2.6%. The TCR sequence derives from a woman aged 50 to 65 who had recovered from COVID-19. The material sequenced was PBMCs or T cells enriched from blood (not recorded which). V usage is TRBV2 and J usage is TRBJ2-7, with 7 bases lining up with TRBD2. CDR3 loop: CASSEGLAYEQYF. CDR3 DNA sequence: TGTGCCAGCAGTGAAGGACTAGCTTACGAGCAGTACTTC.